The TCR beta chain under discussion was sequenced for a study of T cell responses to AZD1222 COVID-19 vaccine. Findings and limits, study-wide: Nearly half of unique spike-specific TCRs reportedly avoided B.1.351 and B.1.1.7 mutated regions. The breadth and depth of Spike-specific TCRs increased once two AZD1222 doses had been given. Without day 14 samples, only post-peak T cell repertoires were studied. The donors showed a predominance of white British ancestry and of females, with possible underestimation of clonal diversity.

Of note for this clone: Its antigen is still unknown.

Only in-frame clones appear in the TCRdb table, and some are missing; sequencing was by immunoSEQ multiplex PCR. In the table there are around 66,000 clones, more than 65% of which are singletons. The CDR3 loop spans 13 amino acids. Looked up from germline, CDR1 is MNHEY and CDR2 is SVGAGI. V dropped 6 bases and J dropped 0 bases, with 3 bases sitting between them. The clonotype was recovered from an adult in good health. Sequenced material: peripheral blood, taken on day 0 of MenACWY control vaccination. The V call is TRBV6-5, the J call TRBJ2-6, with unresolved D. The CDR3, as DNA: TGTGCCAGCAGCATCTCTGGGGCCAACGTCCTGACTTTC. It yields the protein CASSISGANVLTF.